The entry that follows covers one TCR beta chain sequence. This clonotype was counted between two and nine times. The specificity of this receptor is unknown. Base qualities are not recorded, but no much larger clone differs from it by a single base. The CDR3 contains 16 residues, cysteine and phenylalanine counted. Kept here is only the CDR3 DNA, which spans 48 bases and is read in frame from base 1. The germline V end is reduced by 1 base and the J end by 5 bases; junction bases left unmatched: 8. CDR1 and CDR2 (KGHDR, SFDVKD) derive from the germline V gene. Sequenced on an Illumina NovaSeq 6000. cDNA libraries for TCRalpha and TCRbeta were prepared by 5'RACE using constant-segment primers, with sample barcodes and unique molecular identifiers added. Trizol reagent was used to extract RNA from every sample. Library amplification was performed in two PCR steps, and a second sample barcode and Illumina TruSeq adapters were introduced in the second step. The libraries were sequenced on an Illumina NovaSeq using 2 x 150 bp paired-end reads. On the authors' methods: With migec v1.2.7, reads were demultiplexed and then collapsed into UMI-guided consensus sequences. With mixcr v2.1.11, UMI consensuses were aligned to TRA and TRB V and J templates and assembled into clonotypes. A clonotype was counted as expanded or contracted only if both edgeR and NoisET called the change significant, with noise models trained on biological replicates. For edgeR calls, a false discovery rate-adjusted p below 0.01 and a log2 fold-change threshold of 1 were applied. As an exploratory analysis of dynamics, max-normalized trajectories of the 1000 most abundant clonotypes were examined with PCA combined with hierarchical clustering. Separately sequenced CD4+ and CD8+ repertoires were used to assign the CD4 or CD8 phenotype of responding clones. TCRdb handled the public reads itself, with Q25 trimming in fastp and clone calling in MiXCR, and kept productive beta chains. Rows merge per CDR3 protein into single entries with the most common DNA and genes. TCRdb's processing, not the authors' own work, is the source of the V and J calls. In this sample the table shows some 600,000 distinct CDR3 sequences, roughly 17% of which occur a single time. The ten most abundant clones make up just over 8% of the sample.

Ficoll-Paque density gradient centrifugation was used to isolate PBMCs. This sample is part of a study of T-cell memory formation after mild COVID-19 (dated by TCRdb to the early 2020s). Background on the whole study: TCR sequence clusters from the two donors were found to be largely donor specific. In a couple of donors, T-cell clones that expanded and contracted after mild COVID-19 were followed by sequencing TCRalpha and TCRbeta repertoires longitudinally. Two young, previously healthy adult volunteers, one female and one male, were included in the cohort. General study outcomes and caveats: Contracting CD4+ clones were found mainly in CM and EM memory subsets, while CD8+ clones were enriched in EMRA. Clones contracting from day 15 to 85 had balanced CD4/CD8 phenotypes, while a second wave expanding from day 15 to 37 was biased towards CD4+. The study included only a couple of mild cases, and larger cohorts that include severe cases with pre-infection samples were judged to be necessary. Some responding clones were found in pre-infection memory, which suggests that pre-existing cross-reactive memory T cells took part in the SARS-CoV-2 response. SARS-CoV-2 specificity was not confirmed for the second-wave clones peaking on day 37.

The clonotype originates from an adult woman who had mild COVID-19 (a few samples of this study predate the infection). The sample titles of this study are shuffled in the database, so cell type and time point are left out; the donor was told from shared clones. The sequenced material came from PBMCs or a T cell subset sorted from them (not recorded which). Recombination joined TRBV24-1 with TRBJ2-7, with TRBD1 matching 9 junction bases. CDR3 reads: CATSDFPGTGMNEQYF. In nucleotide form, the sequence is TGTGCCACCAGTGATTTCCCCGGGACAGGGATGAACGAGCAGTACTTC.